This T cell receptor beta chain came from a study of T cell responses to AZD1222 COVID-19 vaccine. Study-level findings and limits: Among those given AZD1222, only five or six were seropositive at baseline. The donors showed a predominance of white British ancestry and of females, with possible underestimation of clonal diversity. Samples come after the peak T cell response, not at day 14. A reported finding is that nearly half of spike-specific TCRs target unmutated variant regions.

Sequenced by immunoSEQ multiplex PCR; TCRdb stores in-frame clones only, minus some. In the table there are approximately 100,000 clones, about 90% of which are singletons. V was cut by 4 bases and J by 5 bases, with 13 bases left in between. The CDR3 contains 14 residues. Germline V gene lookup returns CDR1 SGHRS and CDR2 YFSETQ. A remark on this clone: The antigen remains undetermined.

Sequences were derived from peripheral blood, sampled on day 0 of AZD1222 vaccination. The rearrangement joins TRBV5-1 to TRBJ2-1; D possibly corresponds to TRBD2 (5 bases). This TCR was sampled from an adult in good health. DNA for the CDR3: TGCGCCAGCAGCCCCCTGGACGGGAACAATGAGCAGTTCTTC. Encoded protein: CASSPLDGNNEQFF.